A selection of T cell receptor beta chains follows, all from one sample in a study of blood T cell repertoires in COVID-19. Generated by immunoSEQ multiplex PCR, the TCRdb table keeps only in-frame clones and is missing some. The table lists about 160,000 clones, approximately 85% of them singletons. The specimen sequenced was peripheral blood. The origin of the receptors is an older man with COVID-19, enrolled during active disease. Both conserved end residues are part of each CDR3. The D gene is left open where the match is weak. Clone size, where shown, is once, few, many, or a class for clones that have expanded.

d_call clone_size j_call v_call cdr3_length cdr3_aa cdr3_nt
. . TRBJ1-5 TRBV6-5 14 CASSIGQPNQPQHF TGTGCCAGCAGCATCGGACAGCCCAATCAGCCCCAGCATTTT
. many TRBJ1-2 TRBV6-2/TRBV6-3 11 CASSSGYGYTF TGTGCCAGCAGCTCCGGCTATGGCTACACCTTC
. . TRBJ1-1 TRBV10-3 14 CAISERQGNTEAFF TGTGCCATCAGTGAGAGGCAGGGGAACACTGAAGCTTTCTTT
. once TRBJ2-3 TRBV6-7 15 CASSLARGPPDTQYF TGTGCCAGCAGTTTGGCCAGGGGCCCACCAGATACGCAGTATTTT
TRBD2 . TRBJ2-3 TRBV28 17 CASSLPSGGPSTDTQYF TGTGCCAGCAGTTTACCTAGCGGGGGGCCCAGCACAGATACGCAGTATTTT
TRBD1 once TRBJ1-2 TRBV7-8 13 CASSRQGAGGYTF TGTGCCAGCAGCCGACAGGGGGCAGGTGGCTACACCTTC
. . TRBJ1-3 TRBV7-8 17 CASSPKDRSLSGNTIYF TGTGCCAGCAGCCCAAAAGACAGGTCACTCTCTGGAAACACCATATATTTT
. . TRBJ1-2 TRBV12-3/TRBV12-4 13 CASSLQENYGYTF TGTGCCAGCAGTCTACAGGAAAACTATGGCTACACCTTC
. . TRBJ2-2 TRBV5-8 13 CASSFGGWGELFF TGTGCCAGCAGCTTCGGGGGATGGGGGGAGCTGTTTTTT
. . TRBJ1-1 TRBV7-9 13 CASSLGQNTEAFF TGTGCCAGCAGCCTGGGCCAGAACACTGAAGCTTTCTTT